Below, one T cell receptor (beta chain) is given with its context. Its antigen is undetermined. Germline V gene data show CDR1 as SGHAT and CDR2 as FQNNGV. V lost 1 base to trimming and J lost 10 bases, with 17 bases between them. The CDR3 totals 15 residues. This specimen belongs to a study of OX40 agonist ivuxolimab in advanced cancers. Whole-study context: It was permissible to have had prior anti-PD-1, anti-PD-L1 or anti-CTLA-4 therapy, and approximately 41% had some.

TCRdb's copy holds only in-frame clones and misses some; the assay was immunoSEQ multiplex PCR. The table has tens of thousands of clones, 90% to 95% seen once. The study's findings and limits: Averaged across samples, CD8+ T cells carried more expanded clones than CD4+ did. The authors did not determine the antigen specificity of the expanded peripheral T cells.

The TCR was taken from an adult with an advanced solid tumor such as melanoma, head and neck, liver or kidney cancer. The sample in question was CD4+ or CD8+ T cells sorted from blood, obtained in a trial of the OX40 agonist ivuxolimab. The chain links TRBV11-2 to TRBJ1-5; unclear D gene. CDR3 amino acids: CASSLVIGPSPPQHF. CDR3 in DNA: TGTGCCAGCAGCTTAGTGATAGGGCCCTCCCCCCCCCAGCATTTT.